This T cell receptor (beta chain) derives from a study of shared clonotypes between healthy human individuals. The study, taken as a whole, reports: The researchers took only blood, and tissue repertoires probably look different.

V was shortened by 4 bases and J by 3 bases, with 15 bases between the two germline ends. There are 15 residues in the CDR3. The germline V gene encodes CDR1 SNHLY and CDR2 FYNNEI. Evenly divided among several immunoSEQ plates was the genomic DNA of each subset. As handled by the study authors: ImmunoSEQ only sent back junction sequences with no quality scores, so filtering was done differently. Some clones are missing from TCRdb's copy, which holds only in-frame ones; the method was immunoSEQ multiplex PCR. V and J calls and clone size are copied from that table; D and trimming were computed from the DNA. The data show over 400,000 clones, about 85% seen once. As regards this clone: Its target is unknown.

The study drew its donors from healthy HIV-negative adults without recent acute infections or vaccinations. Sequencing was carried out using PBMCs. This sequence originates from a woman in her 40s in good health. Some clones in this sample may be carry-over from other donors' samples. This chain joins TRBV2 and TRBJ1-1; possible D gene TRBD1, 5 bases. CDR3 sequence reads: CASSVGAQTDTEAFF. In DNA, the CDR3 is TGTGCCAGCAGTGTAGGGGCCCAGACTGACACTGAAGCTTTCTTT. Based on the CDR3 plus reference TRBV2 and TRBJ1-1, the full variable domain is EPEVTQTPSHQVTQMGQEVILRCVPISNHLYFYWYRQILGQKVEFLVSFYNNEISEKSEIFDDQFSVERPDGSNFTLKIRSTKLEDSAMYFCASSVGAQTDTEAFFGQGTRLTVV.